This TCR beta chain emerged from a study of T cell responses to AZD1222 COVID-19 vaccine. General observations from the study: The donor cohort was predominantly white British with a female majority, and clonal diversity may have been underestimated. Baseline seropositivity characterized only a handful of AZD1222 recipients. The study found Spike-specific TCR breadth and depth rose after two AZD1222 doses. With dominance at 160-218 and 743-854, vaccine-associated CD4 TCRs spanned spike.

A word on this clone: Its antigen is currently unknown.

V shed 5 bases and J 4 bases; nucleotides not matched to a gene: 10. Germline V gene sequence: CDR1 MDHEN, CDR2 SYDVKM. The CDR3 totals 16 residues. The assay was immunoSEQ multiplex PCR, and TCRdb's table has in-frame clones only and misses some. The sample has about 120,000 clones, around 93% seen once; the top ten hold around 15%. The rearrangement joins TRBV28 to TRBJ1-5; 8 bases agree with TRBD1. This specimen was peripheral blood, taken on day 0 of AZD1222 vaccination. This TCR was sampled from an adult in good health. CDR3 sequence (DNA): TGTGCCAGCAGTCCCCTCGGGACAGGCCTTAATCAGCCCCAGCATTTT. Translation gives CASSPLGTGLNQPQHF.